Shown below are 8 T cell receptor beta chains from a single sample sequenced in a study of technical replicates of blood from a few donors. The protocol was immunoSEQ multiplex PCR, while the TCRdb copy is restricted to in-frame clones and leaves out a portion. Counted here are roughly 73,000 clones, 93% occurring once; the ten biggest clones make up 0.25%. The specimen was T cells isolated from PBMCs. The receptors derive from a human donor in good health.

The rearrangement joins TRBV6-1 to TRBJ1-1; the match to TRBD1 covers 7 bases. With V trimmed by 4 bases and J by 1 base, 6 bases remained unmatched. CDR3 length equals 15 residues. Looked up from germline, CDR1 is MNHNS and CDR2 is SASEGT. The CDR3 nucleotides are TGTGCCAGCAGTGGTCAGGGACAGCAGAACACTGAAGCTTTCTTT. Translating it yields CASSGQGQQNTEAFF.

J is TRBJ1-4 and V is TRBV19, with TRBD1 matching 7 bases. V lost 2 bases, J lost 7 bases, and 4 bases stayed unmatched. This CDR3 is 14 amino acids long. CDR1 is LNHDA and CDR2 is SQIVND in the germline V gene (reference sequence). The CDR3 protein is CASSIQGVAEKLFF. The CDR3 coding sequence is TGTGCCAGTAGTATACAGGGGGTAGCTGAAAAACTGTTTTTT.

The J gene is TRBJ2-1, the V gene TRBV19, with 10 positions matching TRBD1. Germline V gene data show CDR1 as LNHDA and CDR2 as SQIVND (reference sequence). This CDR3 is built from 16 residues. After removal of 4 bases from V and 3 bases from J, the junction contained 6 bases not matched to a gene. CDR3 nucleotides: TGTGCCAGTAGTACGCCGGGACAGGGGATCTACAATGAGCAGTTCTTC. It encodes CASSTPGQGIYNEQFF.

J is TRBJ1-1 and V is TRBV29-1, with D uncertain. Deletions cut 4 bases from V and 4 bases from J, with 13 bases between. The CDR3 sequence is 13 residues long. Germline V gene sequence: CDR1 SQVTM, CDR2 ANQGSEA. The CDR3 DNA is TGCAGCGTTGTAGACCGGGGTGTCACTGAAGCTTTCTTT. Its translation is CSVVDRGVTEAFF.

In its sample, this clone was seen once. The rearrangement uses TRBV5-1 and TRBJ2-7; 11 nucleotides match TRBD2. V lost 4 bases to trimming and J lost 4 bases; unmatched junction nucleotides: 4. This CDR3 has 14 amino acids. In germline, CDR1 is SGHRS, CDR2 YFSETQ. In DNA, the CDR3 is TGCGCCAGCAGCCTAGCGGGAGGCGAATACGAGCAGTACTTC. Translating gives CASSLAGGEYEQYF.

This chain connects TRBV27 to TRBJ1-5; 8 bases map to TRBD1. Trimming took 6 bases from V and 7 from J; bases not matched to a gene: 8. The CDR3 sequence is 14 residues long. CDR1 and CDR2 (germline): MNHEY, SMNVEV (reference sequence). The CDR3 DNA is TGTGCCAGCAGCAACAGGGGGATTGGGCAGCCCCAGCATTTT. Protein: CASSNRGIGQPQHF.

V is TRBV10-3 and J is TRBJ2-6; the D gene is possibly TRBD1 (6 bases). The CDR3 is made up of 18 amino acids. Germline loops: CDR1 ENHRY, CDR2 SYGVKD. V lost 6 bases, J lost 1 base, and 19 bases lay in between. CDR3 sequence reads: CAISEQGVGSSGANVLTF. The CDR3 DNA sequence: TGTGCCATCAGCGAACAGGGAGTAGGGTCATCTGGGGCCAACGTCCTGACTTTC.

The rearrangement joins TRBV11-2 to TRBJ2-7; 10 bases line up with TRBD1. CDR1 SGHAT and CDR2 FQNNGV come from the germline V gene. This CDR3 is built from 17 residues. V shed 0 bases, J shed 7 bases, and the junction held 12 bases outside the gene matches. CDR3 DNA: TGTGCCAGCAGCTTAGATGGTTGGGGGACAGGGGAGGTTGAGCAGTACTTC. Its translation: CASSLDGWGTGEVEQYF. Using reference TRBV11-2 and TRBJ2-7 for the parts outside the CDR3, the full variable domain is EAGVAQSPRYKIIEKRQSVAFWCNPISGHATLYWYQQILGQGPKLLIQFQNNGVVDDSQLPKDRFSAERLKGVDSTLKIQPAKLEDSAVYLCASSLDGWGTGEVEQYFGPGTRLTVT.